This T cell receptor beta chain was sequenced for a study of shared clonotypes between healthy human individuals. V lost 7 bases and J lost 4; bases outside the gene matches: 5. The CDR3 has 15 amino acids. From germline, CDR1 is WSHSY and CDR2 SAAADI. Running of the assay took place at deep level. Profiling relied on immunoSEQ multiplex PCR, and the TCRdb table lists in-frame clones only, not all of them. Of a few hundred thousand clones listed, roughly 96% are singletons. The sequence was obtained from a man aged 25 to 40 in good health. This chain joins TRBV10-2 and TRBJ2-2; 11 positions agree with TRBD2. The sequencing input was memory CD8+ T cells sorted from blood. The subset was: CD45RO+ cells pooled with CCR7-negative TemRA cells. The CDR3 coding sequence is TGCGCCAGCAAACTAGCGGGAGTCCCCACCGGGGAGCTGTTTTTT. This sequence encodes CASKLAGVPTGELFF.